This T cell receptor (beta chain) is drawn from a study of metastatic and nonmetastatic thyroid tumors. Study details: Repertoires were compared across blood and tumor or nodule tissue from malignant and benign thyroid patients.

Per the original data handling: Differences in CDR3 between clinicopathological groups were drawn on to build a classifier intended to discriminate distant-metastatic papillary thyroid cancer patients. With MiXCR, TCRdb called clones anew from the PCR reads. It is TCRdb's table, rather than the study itself, that gives the V and J calls and clone size. The table includes around 31,000 clones, 25% to 35% detected once. Before thyroid surgery, none of the patients had received any treatment. Study-wide points: In blood and tumor, TCR beta diversity was reportedly significantly higher in malignant thyroid tumors than in benign nodules.

In germline, CDR1 is SGHVS, CDR2 FNYEAQ. With V trimmed by 4 bases and J by 5 bases, 2 bases remained unmatched. The CDR3 contains 13 residues. This clone was picked up many times. Its antigen is undetermined. The sample taken for sequencing was blood. The TCR originated in a female donor with papillary thyroid cancer or a benign thyroid nodule (not recorded which). Some clones in this sample may be carry-over from other donors' samples. V and J are TRBV7-6 and TRBJ2-1, with 7 bases identical to TRBD2. Here the CDR3 reads CASSSGLDNEQFF. The CDR3, as DNA: TGTGCCAGCAGCTCTGGACTAGACAATGAGCAGTTCTTC.